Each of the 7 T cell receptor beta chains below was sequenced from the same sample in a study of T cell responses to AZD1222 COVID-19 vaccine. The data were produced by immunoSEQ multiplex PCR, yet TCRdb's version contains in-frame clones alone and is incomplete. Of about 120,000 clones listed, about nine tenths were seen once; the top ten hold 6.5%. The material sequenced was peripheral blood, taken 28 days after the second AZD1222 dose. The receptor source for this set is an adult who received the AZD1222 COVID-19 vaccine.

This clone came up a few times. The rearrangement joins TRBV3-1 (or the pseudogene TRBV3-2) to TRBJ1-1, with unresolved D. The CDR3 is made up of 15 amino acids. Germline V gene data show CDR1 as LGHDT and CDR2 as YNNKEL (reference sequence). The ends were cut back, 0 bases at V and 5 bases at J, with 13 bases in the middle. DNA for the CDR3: TGTGCCAGCAGCCAAGAGGCAGGAGGCAGGACTGAAGCTTTCTTT. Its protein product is CASSQEAGGRTEAFF.

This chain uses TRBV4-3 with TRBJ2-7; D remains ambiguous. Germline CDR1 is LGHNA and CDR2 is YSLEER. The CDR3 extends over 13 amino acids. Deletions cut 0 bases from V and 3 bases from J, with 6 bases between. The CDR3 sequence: CASSQDWGYEQYF. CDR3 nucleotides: TGCGCCAGCAGCCAAGATTGGGGCTACGAGCAGTACTTC.

The CDR3 protein is CASRSGDVTGESGELFF. DNA for the CDR3: TGCGCCAGCAGATCCGGAGATGTGACAGGGGAATCCGGGGAGCTGTTTTTT. This chain connects TRBV5-1 to TRBJ2-2; 8 bases align to TRBD1. Trimming at V came to 5 bases and at J to 6 bases, leaving 15 bases not matched to a gene. Germline CDR1 reads SGHRS; CDR2 reads YFSETQ. This CDR3 has 17 amino acids.

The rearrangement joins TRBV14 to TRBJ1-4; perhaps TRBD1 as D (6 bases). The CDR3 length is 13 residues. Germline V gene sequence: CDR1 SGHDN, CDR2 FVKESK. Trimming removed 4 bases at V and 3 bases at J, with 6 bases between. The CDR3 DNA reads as TGTGCCAGCAGCCGACAGGCTAATGAAAAACTGTTTTTT. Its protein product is CASSRQANEKLFF.

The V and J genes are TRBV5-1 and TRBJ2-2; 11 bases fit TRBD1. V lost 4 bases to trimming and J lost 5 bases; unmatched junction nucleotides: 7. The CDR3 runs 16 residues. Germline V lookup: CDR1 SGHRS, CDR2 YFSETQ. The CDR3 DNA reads TGCGCCAGCAGCCCCGGACAGGGGGCTTTGACCGGGGAGCTGTTTTTT. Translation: CASSPGQGALTGELFF. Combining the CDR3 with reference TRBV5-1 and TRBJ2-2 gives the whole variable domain KAGVTQTPRYLIKTRGQQVTLSCSPISGHRSVSWYQQTPGQGLQFLFEYFSETQRNKGNFPGRFSGRQFSNSRSEMNVSTLELGDSALYLCASSPGQGALTGELFFGEGSRLTVL.

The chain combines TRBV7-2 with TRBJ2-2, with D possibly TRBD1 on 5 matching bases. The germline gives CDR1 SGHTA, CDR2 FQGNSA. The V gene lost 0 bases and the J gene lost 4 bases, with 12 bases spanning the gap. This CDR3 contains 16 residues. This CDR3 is CASSLAGQGSTGELFF. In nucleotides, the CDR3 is TGTGCCAGCAGCTTAGCAGGCCAGGGAAGCACCGGGGAGCTGTTTTTT.

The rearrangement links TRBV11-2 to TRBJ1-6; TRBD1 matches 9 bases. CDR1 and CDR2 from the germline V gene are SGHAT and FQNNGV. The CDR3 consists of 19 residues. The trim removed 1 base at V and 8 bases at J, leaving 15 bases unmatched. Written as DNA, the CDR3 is TGTGCCAGCAGCTTAGCTCGGGGGGGTGGACAGGGGCAGTATTCACCCCTCCACTTT. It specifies CASSLARGGGQGQYSPLHF.